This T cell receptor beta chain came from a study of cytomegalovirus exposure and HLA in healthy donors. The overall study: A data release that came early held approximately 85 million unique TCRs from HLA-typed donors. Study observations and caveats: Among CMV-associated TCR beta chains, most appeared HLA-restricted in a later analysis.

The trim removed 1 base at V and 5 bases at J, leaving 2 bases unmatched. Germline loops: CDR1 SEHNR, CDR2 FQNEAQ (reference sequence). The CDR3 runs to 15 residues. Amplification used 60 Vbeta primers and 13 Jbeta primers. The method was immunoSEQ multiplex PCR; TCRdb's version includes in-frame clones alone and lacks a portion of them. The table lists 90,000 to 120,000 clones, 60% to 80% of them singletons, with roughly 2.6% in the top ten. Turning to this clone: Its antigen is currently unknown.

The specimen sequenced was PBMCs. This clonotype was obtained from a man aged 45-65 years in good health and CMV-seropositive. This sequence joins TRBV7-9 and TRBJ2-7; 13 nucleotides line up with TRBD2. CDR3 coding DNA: TGTGCCAGCAGCTTAGGGGGACTAGCGGGACACGAGCAGTACTTC. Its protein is CASSLGGLAGHEQYF.